The 20 T cell receptor beta chains below all came from one sample that was sequenced in a study of blood T cell repertoires in COVID-19. Measured with immunoSEQ multiplex PCR; TCRdb has only the in-frame clones, and not every one. The data contain around 300,000 clones, around 82% of them singletons. Material for sequencing was peripheral blood. The source is a woman aged 45-59 years who had recovered from COVID-19.

This chain uses TRBV7-2 with TRBJ2-5; maybe TRBD1 (5 bases). The V gene lost 5 bases and the J gene lost 2 bases, with 12 bases spanning the gap. The CDR3 has 14 amino acids. Per the germline V gene, CDR1 is SGHTA and CDR2 is FQGNSA. This CDR3 is CASSHWGRQETQYF. CDR3 DNA: TGTGCCAGCAGCCACTGGGGCAGACAAGAGACCCAGTACTTC. The complete variable domain, with remaining parts taken from reference TRBV7-2 and TRBJ2-5, reads GAGVSQSPSNKVTEKGKDVELRCDPISGHTALYWYRQSLGQGLEFLIYFQGNSAPDKSGLPSDRFSAERTGGSVSTLTIQRTQQEDSAVYLCASSHWGRQETQYFGPGTRLLVL.

The chain is built from TRBV10-2 and TRBJ1-1; perhaps TRBD1 as D (5 bases). Deletions cut 4 bases from V and 5 bases from J, with 11 bases between. CDR3 length: 13 residues. Germline CDR1 reads WSHSY; CDR2 reads SAAADI. CDR3 DNA sequence: TGCGCCAGCAGTGGGGAGGGGAGGACTGAAGCTTTCTTT. As protein: CASSGEGRTEAFF.

This clone was detected a few times. The J gene is TRBJ2-5, the V gene TRBV7-9; 10 bases are shared with TRBD1. The CDR3 is 14 amino acids. CDR1 SEHNR and CDR2 FQNEAQ come from the germline V gene (reference sequence). Germline trimming cut 4 bases from V and 3 bases from J; bases unmatched to any gene: 2. In DNA form, the CDR3 reads TGTGCCAGCAGCTCCGGGACAGGGGAAGAGACCCAGTACTTC. Amino acid sequence: CASSSGTGEETQYF.

This rearrangement joins TRBV18 to TRBJ2-3; the match to TRBD1 covers 9 bases. The CDR3 spans 16 residues. Germline assignment: CDR1 KGHSH and CDR2 LQKENI. The V segment lost 6 bases and the J segment 2 bases; nucleotides outside the gene matches: 9. The CDR3 spells CASSAGTGTITDTQYF. CDR3 in DNA: TGTGCCAGCTCGGCGGGGACAGGGACGATCACAGATACGCAGTATTTT.

The table lists this clone with many counts. The same CDR3 can be traced to other DNA sequences in this sample. The rearrangement uses TRBV5-4 and TRBJ2-5; TRBD2 agrees at 7 bases. Germline V gives CDR1 SGHNT, CDR2 YYREEE (reference sequence). V lost 1 base, J lost 2 bases, and 2 bases stayed unmatched. The CDR3 runs 14 residues. CDR3 amino acids: CASSLWGGQETQYF. DNA for the CDR3: TGTGCCAGCAGCTTGTGGGGGGGGCAAGAGACCCAGTACTTC.

This clone was counted between two and nine times. The chain joins TRBV28 to TRBJ2-1; TRBD2 agrees at 10 bases. CDR1 and CDR2 (germline): MDHEN, SYDVKM. V shed 3 bases, J shed 4 bases, and the junction held 3 bases outside the gene matches. There are 15 residues in the CDR3. The chain's CDR3 is CASSFFSGRYNEQFF. The CDR3 DNA reads TGTGCCAGCAGTTTCTTTAGCGGGAGGTACAATGAGCAGTTCTTC.

This chain uses TRBV27 with TRBJ1-6; a weak D match, TRBD1 (5 bases). The V end lost 2 bases, the J end lost 8 bases, and 16 bases lay between the germline ends. Germline values: CDR1 MNHEY, CDR2 SMNVEV (reference sequence). This CDR3 is built from 16 residues. The CDR3 reads CASSLEWGVSHSPLHF. DNA of the CDR3: TGTGCCAGCAGTTTAGAGTGGGGGGTCTCTCATTCACCCCTCCACTTT.

The CDR3 DNA is TGTGCCAGCAGTTCTATTAACTATGGCTACACCTTC. Amino acids: CASSSINYGYTF. This chain uses TRBV12-3 or TRBV12-4 with TRBJ1-2; D is unresolved. There are 12 residues in the CDR3. The germline V and J ends were trimmed by 4 bases and 1 base, with 4 bases remaining between them.

Ten or more counts support this clone. The gene calls are TRBV4-3 and TRBJ2-1, with D maybe TRBD1 (6 bases). V lost 2 bases to trimming and J lost 7 bases, with 12 bases between them. The CDR3 is made up of 14 amino acids. Germline CDR1 reads LGHNA; CDR2 reads YSLEER. The DNA of the CDR3 is TGCGCCAGCAGCCAATGGGGCAGGGGAAATGAGCAGTTCTTC. Protein: CASSQWGRGNEQFF.

The chain carries TRBV28 and TRBJ2-7; 9 bases are shared with TRBD1. The length of the CDR3 is 16 residues. Losses at the gene ends were 4 bases for V and 4 bases for J; bases not matched to a gene: 11. Germline V gives CDR1 MDHEN, CDR2 SYDVKM. CDR3 residues: CASSSRLGQGQYEQYF. CDR3 DNA sequence: TGTGCCAGCAGTTCCCGTCTGGGACAGGGACAATACGAGCAGTACTTC.

The V call is TRBV9, the J call TRBJ2-7; possible D gene TRBD1, 6 bases. Germline V gives CDR1 SGDLS, CDR2 YYNGEE. This CDR3 is 14 amino acids long. V shed 0 bases and J shed 4 bases, with 11 bases lying between them. The CDR3 DNA is TGTGCCAGCAGCGTAGGGCCCACAGGGTACGAGCAGTACTTC. This encodes CASSVGPTGYEQYF. The full variable domain, completed using reference TRBV9 and TRBJ2-7, is DSGVTQTPKHLITATGQRVTLRCSPRSGDLSVYWYQQSLDQGLQFLIQYYNGEERAKGNILERFSAQQFPDLHSELNLSSLELGDSALYFCASSVGPTGYEQYFGPGTRLTVT.

This clone appeared a single time. The chain links TRBV9 to TRBJ2-3; no reliable D call. Germline-derived CDR1 and CDR2 are SGDLS and YYNGEE. The V end lost 4 bases, the J end lost 2 bases, and 14 bases lay between the germline ends. The CDR3 runs to 15 residues. The chain's CDR3 is CASSPLVSLTDTQYF. For the CDR3, the DNA is TGTGCCAGCAGCCCGCTAGTTAGTCTCACAGATACGCAGTATTTT.

The chain joins TRBV7-6 to TRBJ2-5, with TRBD2 identical over 13 bases. CDR1 is SGHVS and CDR2 is FNYEAQ in the germline V gene. The J segment lost 2 bases and the V segment lost 4 bases, leaving 4 bases of the junction unmatched. There are 16 residues in the CDR3. CDR3 sequence: CASSSGTSGKQETQYF. In DNA, the CDR3 is TGTGCCAGCAGCTCGGGGACTAGCGGGAAACAAGAGACCCAGTACTTC. Full variable domain (remainder filled in from reference TRBV7-6 and TRBJ2-5): GAGVSQSPRYKVTKRGQDVALRCDPISGHVSLYWYRQALGQGPEFLTYFNYEAQQDKSGLPNDRFSAERPEGSISTLTIQRTEQRDSAMYRCASSSGTSGKQETQYFGPGTRLLVL.

The chain employs TRBV4-1 and TRBJ1-2; TRBD1 agrees at 7 bases. The J segment lost 3 bases and the V segment lost 1 base, leaving 11 bases of the junction unmatched. Germline V CDR1 and CDR2: MGHRA, YSYEKL. The CDR3 sequence is 17 residues long. CDR3 nucleotide sequence: TGCGCCAGCAGCCAAGTTCTTATAGGGGGCTCAGACTATGGCTACACCTTC. This encodes CASSQVLIGGSDYGYTF.

The gene calls are TRBV27 and TRBJ2-1; D is unresolved. The length of the CDR3 is 15 residues. The ends were cut back, 4 bases at V and 0 bases at J, with 10 bases in the middle. Germline values: CDR1 MNHEY, CDR2 SMNVEV (reference sequence). CDR3 sequence (DNA): TGTGCCAGCAGTTCGGCAGGCGACTCCTACAATGAGCAGTTCTTC. Amino acid sequence: CASSSAGDSYNEQFF.

In DNA form, the CDR3 reads TGTGCCAGCAGTGAACAGATCCGATCACCCCTCCACTTT. It encodes CASSEQIRSPLHF. The chain combines TRBV2 with TRBJ1-6; D call uncertain. The CDR3 spans 13 residues. The V gene's germline CDR1 is SNHLY and CDR2 FYNNEI. The V end lost 2 bases, the J end lost 10 bases, and 9 bases lay between the germline ends.

The chain has TRBV19 and TRBJ1-3, with D tentatively TRBD1 (5 bases). Germline assignment: CDR1 LNHDA and CDR2 SQIVND (reference sequence). V lost 6 bases to trimming and J lost 2 bases, with 11 bases between them. CDR3 length: 14 amino acids. The CDR3 DNA reads TGTGCCAGTAGCTCGGTGACAGCTGGAAACACCATATATTTT. The encoded protein is CASSSVTAGNTIYF.

This clone was found once. The chain carries TRBV28 and TRBJ1-5, with a weak D call TRBD1 (6 bases). Trimming cost V 4 bases and J 0 bases, with 13 bases left between them. Germline loops: CDR1 MDHEN, CDR2 SYDVKM. CDR3 length equals 16 residues. This CDR3 is CASSWTTGSSNQPQHF. CDR3 DNA sequence: TGTGCCAGCAGTTGGACAACAGGGAGTAGCAATCAGCCCCAGCATTTT.

This clone occurred a few times. V and J are TRBV6-4 and TRBJ2-1; 11 bases agree with TRBD2. CDR3 size: 15 residues. Germline assignment: CDR1 MRHNA and CDR2 SNTAGT. The trim removed 4 bases at V and 2 bases at J, leaving 1 base unmatched. CDR3 protein: CASSGSGGAYNEQFF. In nucleotides, the CDR3 is TGTGCCAGCAGTGGTAGCGGGGGGGCCTACAATGAGCAGTTCTTC.

The chain employs TRBV10-3 and TRBJ2-1; 9 positions agree with TRBD2. The germline V gene has CDR1 ENHRY and CDR2 SYGVKD. The CDR3 is 15 residues long. The junction had 2 bases not matched to a gene; V was cut back by 2 bases and J by 3 bases. CDR3 region: CAISEGLANYNEQFF. The CDR3 nucleotides are TGTGCCATCAGTGAGGGACTAGCGAACTACAATGAGCAGTTCTTC.